This entry lists 29 T cell receptor beta chains sequenced from one sample in a study of cytotoxic CD8 clonotypes in ibrutinib-treated CLL (dated by TCRdb to the early 2020s). The method behind the library was the immunoSEQ multiplex PCR assay. TCRdb obtained this table from immuneACCESS and retained in-frame rearrangements with V and J assigned. These tables miss some clones; where compared with another copy, unresolved V genes account for less than half of the shortfall, and the remainder is unexplained. The sample table lists some 70,000 clones, more than 60% of them with a count of one. The top ten constitute around 5.8% of the sample. The label giving this sample's time point can be read as: more than 10 months on ibrutinib. This material consisted of PBMCs, taken after 12 months of ibrutinib treatment. The receptors were sampled from a human donor with chronic lymphocytic leukemia.

J is TRBJ2-7 and V is TRBV28; 7 bases are a match to TRBD2. The CDR3 is 15 residues long. The V gene's germline CDR1 is MDHEN and CDR2 SYDVKM. V dropped 5 bases and J dropped 6; count of bases not matched to a gene: 13. This CDR3 reads CASSPRDGGLGEQYF. CDR3 nucleotides: TGTGCCAGCAGTCCCCGGGACGGGGGGTTAGGCGAGCAGTACTTC.

The chain couples TRBV5-4 to TRBJ1-1, with 9 bases identical to TRBD1. This CDR3 contains 13 residues. In germline, CDR1 is SGHNT, CDR2 YYREEE (reference sequence). Germline trimming cut 2 bases from V and 5 bases from J; bases unmatched to any gene: 1. The CDR3 sequence: CASSFGQGTEAFF. DNA of the CDR3: TGTGCCAGCAGCTTCGGACAGGGGACTGAAGCTTTCTTT.

This clone was seen just once. The V gene is TRBV7-8, the J gene TRBJ2-2; D might be TRBD2 (5 bases). Germline V gene data show CDR1 as SGHVS and CDR2 as FQNEAQ. The CDR3 covers 15 residues. Trimming pared 5 bases from V and 6 bases from J, leaving 16 bases between. The CDR3 protein is CASSQIVSGAGELFF. The CDR3 nucleotides read TGTGCCAGCAGCCAGATAGTCTCCGGGGCCGGGGAGCTGTTTTTT.

This clone occurred once. The chain couples TRBV5-4 to TRBJ1-6, with D uncertain. From germline, CDR1 is SGHNT and CDR2 YYREEE (reference sequence). Trimming pared 0 bases from V and 6 bases from J, leaving 10 bases between. The CDR3 has 15 amino acids. CDR3 region: CASSLGRAINSPLHF. Written as DNA, the CDR3 is TGTGCCAGCAGCTTGGGCAGAGCAATTAATTCACCCCTCCACTTT.

This clone appeared a few times. The sample has other DNA sequences that encode this CDR3 too. V gene TRBV28 combines with J gene TRBJ1-5, with 7 bases lining up with TRBD1. J lost 1 base, V lost 2 bases, and 5 bases had no gene match. The CDR3 runs 16 residues. Germline values: CDR1 MDHEN, CDR2 SYDVKM. CDR3 region: CASSLEGAGSNQPQHF. As DNA, the CDR3 is TGTGCCAGCAGTTTAGAGGGGGCGGGGAGCAATCAGCCCCAGCATTTT.

The chain recombines TRBV6-4 with TRBJ1-1; D is perhaps TRBD1 (5 bases). This CDR3 is built from 13 residues. CDR1 and CDR2 from the germline V gene are MRHNA and SNTAGT. V shed 3 bases and J shed 2 bases, with 7 bases lying between them. CDR3 amino acids: CASSETVNTEAFF. The CDR3 DNA follows: TGTGCCAGCAGTGAGACAGTAAACACTGAAGCTTTCTTT.

This chain joins TRBV5-1 and TRBJ1-1, with D possibly TRBD1 on 5 matching bases. Trimming removed 0 bases from V and 10 bases from J, with 10 bases in between. The V gene's germline CDR1 is SGHRS and CDR2 YFSETQ. The CDR3 contains 12 residues. The CDR3 sequence: CASSLDGGLAFF. The CDR3, as DNA: TGCGCCAGCAGCTTGGATGGGGGATTAGCTTTCTTT.

The genes are TRBV30 and TRBJ2-7; 8 bases agree with TRBD2. Germline V gene lookup returns CDR1 GTSNPN and CDR2 SVGIG (reference sequence). The CDR3 is 15 residues long. The junction had 10 bases not matched to a gene; V was cut back by 3 bases and J by 3 bases. CDR3 sequence reads: CAWRGLGYAFYEQYF. The CDR3 DNA reads as TGTGCCTGGAGGGGACTAGGGTACGCTTTCTACGAGCAGTACTTC.

This clone showed up just a few times. The chain uses TRBV7-9 and TRBJ2-4; 8 bases fit TRBD2. CDR3 length: 12 residues. V lost 3 bases to trimming and J lost 14 bases; unmatched junction nucleotides: 6. Per germline, CDR1 SEHNR and CDR2 FQNEAQ (reference sequence). CDR3 nucleotides: TGTGCCAGCAGCTTTCCGGGAGGGTACAAGTACTTC. It yields the protein CASSFPGGYKYF.

The chain couples TRBV5-1 to TRBJ2-1; a possible D gene is TRBD1 (6 bases). Per germline, CDR1 SGHRS and CDR2 YFSETQ. The CDR3 has 16 residues. With 5 bases removed from V and 8 bases from J, the gap between germline ends came to 23 bases. The CDR3 here is CASSPTGLSLRDEQFF. DNA for the CDR3: TGCGCCAGCAGTCCAACAGGGTTATCTTTACGGGATGAGCAGTTCTTC.

V is TRBV7-6 and J is TRBJ2-5; TRBD1 is a possible D gene (5 bases). CDR3 length equals 13 residues. The germline CDR1 and CDR2 sequences are SGHVS and FNYEAQ. The V gene lost 8 bases and the J gene lost 1 base, with 11 bases spanning the gap. Here the CDR3 DNA reads TGTGCCAGCGCATGGGGCGGCCAAGAGACCCAGTACTTC. This gives the protein CASAWGGQETQYF. The variable domain in full, completed from reference TRBV7-6 and TRBJ2-5, reads GAGVSQSPRYKVTKRGQDVALRCDPISGHVSLYWYRQALGQGPEFLTYFNYEAQQDKSGLPNDRFSAERPEGSISTLTIQRTEQRDSAMYRCASAWGGQETQYFGPGTRLLVL.

This chain connects TRBV5-1 to TRBJ2-2, with D tentatively TRBD1 (6 bases). Between the trimmed V and J ends, which lost 5 bases and 5 bases, there was a span of 13 bases. The germline CDR1 and CDR2 sequences are SGHRS and YFSETQ. This CDR3 has 14 amino acids. The CDR3 loop is CASSPGTQTGELFF. The CDR3 nucleotides are TGCGCCAGCAGTCCCGGGACACAGACCGGGGAGCTGTTTTTT.

This clone was seen a handful of times. The chain recombines TRBV27 with TRBJ1-2; the D is unclear. Germline V gene sequence: CDR1 MNHEY, CDR2 SMNVEV (reference sequence). Trimming shortened V by 5 bases and J by 7 bases, and 14 bases separated the two germline ends. The CDR3 contains 13 residues. CDR3 DNA: TGTGCCAGCAGTCCGACCGTCGGTCCTGGCTACACCTTC. Protein product: CASSPTVGPGYTF.

The rearrangement uses TRBV11-3 and TRBJ1-1, with no clear D. The CDR3 is made up of 15 amino acids. V lost 5 bases and J lost 1, with 14 bases in between. Per the germline V gene, CDR1 is SGHNT and CDR2 is YENEEA. Here the CDR3 reads CASSPGATGNTEAFF. DNA of the CDR3: TGTGCCAGCAGCCCAGGAGCAACCGGGAACACTGAAGCTTTCTTT. Drawing the rest from reference TRBV11-3 and TRBJ1-1, the complete variable domain is EAGVVQSPRYKIIEKKQPVAFWCNPISGHNTLYWYLQNLGQGPELLIRYENEEAVDDSQLPKDRFSAERLKGVDSTLKIQPAELGDSAVYLCASSPGATGNTEAFFGQGTRLTVV.

The chain combines TRBV14 with TRBJ2-3; D is perhaps TRBD1 (5 bases). CDR1 is SGHDN and CDR2 is FVKESK in the germline V gene. The germline V and J ends were trimmed by 5 bases and 0 bases, with 24 bases remaining between them. The CDR3 has 19 residues. The CDR3 DNA sequence: TGTGCCAGCAGCGATCACCTCAAAAGGACACTAACTAGCACAGATACGCAGTATTTT. Protein product: CASSDHLKRTLTSTDTQYF.

This clone came up once. This rearrangement joins TRBV28 to TRBJ1-5; D remains ambiguous. The V end was cut by 5 bases, the J end by 15 bases, with 23 bases between. Per the germline V gene, CDR1 is MDHEN and CDR2 is SYDVKM. CDR3 length equals 14 residues. CDR3 coding DNA: TGTGCCAGCAGTCCCATTAGCAGGCCCTCACACGGGCATTTT. Amino acids: CASSPISRPSHGHF. Looking up the rest from reference TRBV28 and TRBJ1-5 gives the full variable domain: DVKVTQSSRYLVKRTGEKVFLECVQDMDHENMFWYRQDPGLGLRLIYFSYDVKMKEKGDIPEGYSVSREKKERFSLILESASTNQTSMYLCASSPISRPSHGHFGDGTRLSIL.

CDR3 region: CASRRVDSPLHF. The DNA of the CDR3 is TGTGCCAGCAGGAGGGTCGATTCACCCCTCCACTTT. The chain uses TRBV7-8 and TRBJ1-6; no clear D. This CDR3 has 12 residues. Germline loops: CDR1 SGHVS, CDR2 FQNEAQ. V shed 6 bases and J shed 8 bases, with 8 bases lying between them.

This sequence joins TRBV6-9 and TRBJ1-1; TRBD1 aligns across 7 bases. Germline V gene lookup returns CDR1 MNHGY and CDR2 SVAAGI. The CDR3 loop spans 14 amino acids. V was pared by 6 bases and J by 7 bases, with 11 bases of the junction left unmatched. In DNA, the CDR3 is TGTGCCAGCAGATTAGGACAGGCGGAAGATGAAGCTTTCTTT. Translated: CASRLGQAEDEAFF.

V is TRBV27 and J is TRBJ2-7, with TRBD1 matching 7 bases. The germline gives CDR1 MNHEY, CDR2 SMNVEV (reference sequence). J lost 0 bases, V lost 2 bases, and 4 bases had no gene match. CDR3 length: 15 amino acids. The CDR3 DNA reads TGTGCCAGCAGTTTAGAGGGGGCCAGCTCCTACGAGCAGTACTTC. It codes for CASSLEGASSYEQYF.

This clone was detected only a few times. The chain uses TRBV9 and TRBJ1-6, with 7 bases lining up with TRBD1. Germline V lookup: CDR1 SGDLS, CDR2 YYNGEE. The CDR3 covers 15 residues. Trimming at V came to 4 bases and at J to 9 bases, leaving 10 bases not matched to a gene. The CDR3 region has the DNA TGTGCCAGCAGCCCTCTGACGGGACAGAGTTCACCCCTCCACTTT. This translates into CASSPLTGQSSPLHF.

This clone was counted a single time. V usage is TRBV6-5 and J usage is TRBJ2-1; D gene unclear. V was cut by 6 bases and J by 10 bases, with 10 bases left in between. The CDR3 runs to 11 residues. Germline V gene data show CDR1 as MNHEY and CDR2 as SVGAGI. The DNA of the CDR3 is TGTGCCAGCAGGGGATTCAGCGAGCAGTTCTTC. Protein product: CASRGFSEQFF.

This clone turned up a few times. The chain has TRBV7-3 and TRBJ1-6; perhaps TRBD1 as D (5 bases). V lost 2 bases and J lost 6, with 14 bases in between. The CDR3 totals 16 residues. Per the germline V gene, CDR1 is SGHTA and CDR2 is FQGTGA. CDR3 bases: TGTGCCAGCAGCTTATTGGGGCAGGGAGTTAATTCACCCCTCCACTTT. Translated, it gives CASSLLGQGVNSPLHF.

The genes are TRBV5-1 and TRBJ2-4; tentatively, D is TRBD1 or TRBD2 (7 bases each). The length of the CDR3 is 16 residues. The germline CDR1 and CDR2 sequences are SGHRS and YFSETQ. V dropped 5 bases and J dropped 7 bases, with 22 bases sitting between them. As DNA, the CDR3 is TGCGCCAGCAGGAAGGACATGGGAGGGGGCAACAACATTCAGTACTTC. Translating it yields CASRKDMGGGNNIQYF.

This sequence joins TRBV27 and TRBJ1-2; TRBD1 matches 7 bases. Germline CDR1 reads MNHEY; CDR2 reads SMNVEV (reference sequence). The CDR3 runs 13 residues. With V trimmed by 5 bases and J by 4 bases, 4 bases remained unmatched. The chain's CDR3 is CASSMGQIYGYTF. CDR3 DNA: TGTGCCAGCAGTATGGGACAGATCTATGGCTACACCTTC.

This clone was observed once. This chain joins TRBV2 and TRBJ1-1, with D possibly matching TRBD1 (6 bases). This CDR3 has 12 residues. Germline V lookup: CDR1 SNHLY, CDR2 FYNNEI. V lost 8 bases and J 1 base, leaving 8 bases between the germline ends. This CDR3 is CASRTANTEAFF. The CDR3 DNA sequence: TGTGCCAGCCGGACAGCGAACACTGAAGCTTTCTTT.

This CDR3 is CAWRSRVAGYEQYF. The CDR3 bases are TGTGCCTGGAGATCCCGGGTAGCGGGCTACGAGCAGTACTTC. The rearrangement joins TRBV30 to TRBJ2-7; TRBD2 matches 7 bases. The germline V gene encodes CDR1 GTSNPN and CDR2 SVGIG (reference sequence). This CDR3 spans 14 amino acids. Unmatched junction bases numbered 8, after V lost 3 bases and J lost 3 bases.

The chain employs TRBV9 and TRBJ1-1; D gene unclear. This CDR3 is 14 amino acids long. The germline V gene encodes CDR1 SGDLS and CDR2 YYNGEE. V gave up 0 bases and J gave up 1 base, with 7 bases separating them. This CDR3 is CASSVGGQNTEAFF. Here the CDR3 DNA reads TGTGCCAGCAGCGTAGGAGGTCAGAACACTGAAGCTTTCTTT.

The chain recombines TRBV7-2 with TRBJ1-5, with 8 nucleotides matching TRBD1. CDR1 is SGHTA, CDR2 FQGNSA, per germline. The CDR3 loop spans 14 amino acids. Trimming cost V 2 bases and J 7 bases; bases outside gene matches: 4. The CDR3 nucleotides read TGTGCCAGCAGCTTAACAGGGGGTCGGCAGCCCCAGCATTTT. Its protein is CASSLTGGRQPQHF.

For the CDR3, the DNA is TGTGCCAGCAGCAGAGGGACAGGGGAAGGCAATCAGCCCCAGCATTTT. This gives the protein CASSRGTGEGNQPQHF. V and J are TRBV5-6 and TRBJ1-5, with 10 positions matching TRBD1. The V and J ends lost 4 bases and 2 bases, in that order; junction bases with no gene match: 6. Germline V CDR1 and CDR2: SGHDT, YYEEEE. The CDR3 totals 16 residues.